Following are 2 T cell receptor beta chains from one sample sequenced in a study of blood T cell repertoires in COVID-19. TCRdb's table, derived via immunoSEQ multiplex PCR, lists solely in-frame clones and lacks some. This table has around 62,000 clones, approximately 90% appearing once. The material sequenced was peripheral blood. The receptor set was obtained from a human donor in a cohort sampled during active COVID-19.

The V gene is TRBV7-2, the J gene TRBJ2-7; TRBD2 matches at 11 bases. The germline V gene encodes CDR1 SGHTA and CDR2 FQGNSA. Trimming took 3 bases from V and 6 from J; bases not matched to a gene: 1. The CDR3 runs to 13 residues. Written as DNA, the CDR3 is TGTGCCAGCAGCTTTACTAGCGGGAGCGAGCAGTACTTC. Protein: CASSFTSGSEQYF. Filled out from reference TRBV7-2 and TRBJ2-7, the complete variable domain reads GAGVSQSPSNKVTEKGKDVELRCDPISGHTALYWYRQSLGQGLEFLIYFQGNSAPDKSGLPSDRFSAERTGGSVSTLTIQRTQQEDSAVYLCASSFTSGSEQYFGPGTRLTVT.

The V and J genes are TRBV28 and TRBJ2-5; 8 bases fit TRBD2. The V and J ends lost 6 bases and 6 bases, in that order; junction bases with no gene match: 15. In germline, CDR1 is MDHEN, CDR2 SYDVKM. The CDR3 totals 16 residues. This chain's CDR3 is CASSHALRTSSKTQYF. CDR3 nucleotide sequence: TGTGCCAGCAGCCATGCCCTACGGACTAGCAGCAAGACCCAGTACTTC.